These T cell receptor beta chains were read from a single sample in a study of shared clonotypes between healthy human individuals. The repertoire was sequenced with immunoSEQ multiplex PCR; TCRdb's copy has only in-frame clones and lacks some. Among roughly 2.2 million clones listed, just under 95% were seen once. Input material: naive CD4+ T cells from PBMCs. The receptors originated from a man between 18 and 29 years old in good health. Some clones in this sample may be carry-over from other donors' samples. CDR3s include the opening cysteine and the closing phenylalanine or tryptophan. D genes are given only for firm matches. Not every row has a clone size; where given, it reads once, few, many or a size class.

once,TRBV9,TRBJ1-2,TRBD1,TGTGCCAGCAGGAAAGCAGGGGGCGACTATGGCTACACCTTC,CASRKAGGDYGYTF
once,TRBV27,TRBJ1-5,NA,TGTGCCAGCAGGGCTGCAGGGAAGGGTAATCAGCCCCAGCATTTT,CASRAAGKGNQPQHF
NA,TRBV2,TRBJ1-3,TRBD1,TGTGCCAAGTCGACAGGGCCTGGAAACACCATATATTTT,CAKSTGPGNTIYF
NA,TRBV29-1,TRBJ2-7,TRBD1,TGCAGCGTTGGGAAAGGGACAGGGGGATTGAGGGAGCAGTACTTC,CSVGKGTGGLREQYF
NA,TRBV6-5,TRBJ2-1,NA,TGTGCCAGCAGTTACTATCCAGCGGCCTACAATGAGCAGTTCTTC,CASSYYPAAYNEQFF
NA,TRBV14,TRBJ2-1,NA,TGTGCCAGCAGCCAAGACCCCGGGTACTCCTACAATGAGCAGTTCTTC,CASSQDPGYSYNEQFF
NA,TRBV28,TRBJ1-4,TRBD1,TGTGCCAGCAGTTCCCCTGCCCAGGGGGCTCCCGAAAAACTGTTTTTT,CASSSPAQGAPEKLFF
NA,TRBV11-1,TRBJ2-4,NA,TGTGCCAGCAGTACAAGCCAGGGTTCAATTGACATTCAGTACTTC,CASSTSQGSIDIQYF
NA,TRBV5-6,TRBJ1-2,TRBD1,TGTGCCAGCAGCCGGACAGGGCATGCCTATGGCTACACCTTC,CASSRTGHAYGYTF
NA,TRBV29-1,TRBJ2-2,NA,TGCAGCGTTGCCGTTCTTAGTGGCGGAGCCGGGGAGCTGTTTTTT,CSVAVLSGGAGELFF